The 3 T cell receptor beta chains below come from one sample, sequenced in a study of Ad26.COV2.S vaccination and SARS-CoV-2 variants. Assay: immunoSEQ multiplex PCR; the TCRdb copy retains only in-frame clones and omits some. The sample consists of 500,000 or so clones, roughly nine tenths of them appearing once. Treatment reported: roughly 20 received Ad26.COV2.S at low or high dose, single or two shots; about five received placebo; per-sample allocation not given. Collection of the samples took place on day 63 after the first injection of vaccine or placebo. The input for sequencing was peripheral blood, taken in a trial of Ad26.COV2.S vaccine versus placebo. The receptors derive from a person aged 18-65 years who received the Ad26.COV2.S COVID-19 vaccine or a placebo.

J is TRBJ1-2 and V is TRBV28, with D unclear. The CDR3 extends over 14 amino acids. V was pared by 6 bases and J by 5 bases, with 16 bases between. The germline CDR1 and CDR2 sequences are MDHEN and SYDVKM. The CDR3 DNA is TGTGCCAGCAGATGGGGTGGTAGCGGATATGGCTACACCTTC. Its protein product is CASRWGGSGYGYTF.

In DNA, the CDR3 is TGCAGCGTTAGCAGGGCGTCCTACAATGAGCAGTTCTTC. It is translated as CSVSRASYNEQFF. The V gene is TRBV29-1, the J gene TRBJ2-1; weak D call: TRBD1 (5 bases). Germline CDR1 SQVTM, CDR2 ANQGSEA. This CDR3 has 13 amino acids. Trimming shortened V by 5 bases and J by 1 base, and 9 bases separated the two germline ends.

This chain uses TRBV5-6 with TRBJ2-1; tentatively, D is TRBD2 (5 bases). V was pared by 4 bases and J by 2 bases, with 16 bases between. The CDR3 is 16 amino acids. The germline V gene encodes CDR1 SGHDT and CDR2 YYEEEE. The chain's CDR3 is CASSGGGLLAYNEQFF. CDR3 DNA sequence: TGTGCCAGCAGCGGAGGAGGACTGCTAGCCTACAATGAGCAGTTCTTC.